The clone carrying this TCR beta chain has a single count. Looked up from germline, CDR1 is MNHEY and CDR2 is SVGAGI. V lost 0 bases and J 3 bases, leaving 8 bases between the germline ends. The CDR3 length is 14 residues. These data are taken from a study of shared clonotypes between healthy human individuals. Profiled with immunoSEQ multiplex PCR; TCRdb holds only in-frame clones, not every one. The top ten clones hold approximately 12% of a sample with 490,000 or so clones, 79% of them seen once. The chain is built from TRBV6-5 and TRBJ1-1; no clear D gene. This clonotype was sampled from a woman aged 40 to 50 in good health. Some clones in this sample may be carry-over from other donors' samples. Sequences were obtained from PBMCs. CDR3 in amino acids: CASSYSNWDTEAFF. The CDR3 DNA follows: TGTGCCAGCAGTTACTCGAATTGGGACACTGAAGCTTTCTTT.